One sample yielded the 30 T cell receptor beta chains listed below, sequenced in a study of vaccination and CD4 T cells after COVID-19. Time point indicated: late sampling 161 to 241 days after vaccination in a few convalescent patients. Treatment indicated: roughly ten-day PBMC culture with coronavirus spike peptide pools or control peptides (ViraFEST assay). Sequencing of cultured CD4+ T cell DNA used the Oncomine TCR Beta short-read assay. Each CDR3 protein gets one entry after TCRdb re-called the PCR reads with MiXCR. Seen here are 20,000 to 25,000 distinct CDR3 sequences, about 31% observed once, and the top ten hold over 10%. Their cognate antigens are unknown. The specimen was CD4+ T cells from blood, cultured in vitro, collected about 7 months after SARS-CoV-2 vaccination. Receptors originate from a human donor who had recovered from COVID-19.

This clonotype appeared once. The chain uses TRBV28 and TRBJ1-1, with a weak D call TRBD1 (5 bases). This CDR3 region has 13 residues. Trimming removed 7 bases at V and 5 bases at J, with 14 bases between. CDR1 and CDR2 (germline): MDHEN, SYDVKM. DNA of the CDR3: TGTGCCAGCACCCTCCGGACACCGACTGAAGCTTTCTTT. This sequence encodes CASTLRTPTEAFF.

The chain is built from TRBV12-5 and TRBJ2-3, with D perhaps TRBD2 (6 bases). Germline V gene data show CDR1 as LGHNT and CDR2 as FRNRAP. The CDR3 is 14 amino acids. V was clipped by 5 bases and J by 0 bases, with 9 bases between them. CDR3 region: CASGTGTSTDTQYF. CDR3 DNA sequence: TGTGCTAGTGGTACTGGGACTAGCACAGATACGCAGTATTTT.

V gene TRBV18 combines with J gene TRBJ2-7, with TRBD2 as a possible D gene (7 bases). The V gene lost 2 bases and the J gene lost 4 bases, with 15 bases spanning the gap. CDR1 is KGHSH and CDR2 is LQKENI in the germline V gene. The CDR3 runs 15 residues. The chain's CDR3 is CASSPTRGGEYEQYF. Here the CDR3 DNA reads TGTGCCAGCTCACCAACGAGGGGGGGCGAGTACGAGCAGTACTTC.

This clonotype has more than one count but fewer than ten. The genes are TRBV7-3 and TRBJ2-1; D possibly corresponds to TRBD1 (7 bases). Looked up from germline, CDR1 is SGHTA and CDR2 is FQGTGA. The CDR3 runs to 15 residues. V lost 5 bases and J 5 bases, leaving 16 bases between the germline ends. CDR3 nucleotide sequence: TGTGCCAGCAGCCCCCAGGGGGGTCACAACAATGAGCAGTTCTTC. Its translation: CASSPQGGHNNEQFF.

V gene TRBV6-1 combines with J gene TRBJ2-1, with D tentatively TRBD1 or TRBD2 (5 bases each). Germline V gene lookup returns CDR1 MNHNS and CDR2 SASEGT. CDR3 size: 15 residues. The V gene lost 0 bases and the J gene lost 7 bases, with 13 bases spanning the gap. CDR3 DNA sequence: TGTGCCAGCAGTGAAGCGGGGGTATGGATGAATGAGCAGTTCTTC. It codes for CASSEAGVWMNEQFF.

J is TRBJ1-1 and V is TRBV6-1; 7 nucleotides match TRBD1. CDR3 length equals 14 residues. Germline CDR1 is MNHNS and CDR2 is SASEGT. The junction had 4 bases not matched to a gene; V was cut back by 6 bases and J by 0 bases. The CDR3 DNA reads as TGTGCCAGCAGGGACAGGTCCTTGAACACTGAAGCTTTCTTT. Translating it yields CASRDRSLNTEAFF.

The CDR3 loop is CSARDPRLSSYEQYF. The DNA of the CDR3 is TGCAGTGCTAGAGATCCAAGATTGAGCTCCTACGAGCAGTACTTC. This chain uses TRBV20-1 with TRBJ2-7; D gene unclear. The germline V and J ends were trimmed by 0 bases and 0 bases, with 12 bases remaining between them. CDR1 is DFQATT, CDR2 SNEGSKA, per germline (reference sequence). This CDR3 has 15 amino acids.

This clonotype was detected only a few times. The chain couples TRBV20-1 to TRBJ2-1, with D tentatively TRBD2 (6 bases). Germline loops: CDR1 DFQATT, CDR2 SNEGSKA (reference sequence). The CDR3 loop spans 13 amino acids. Trimming stripped 6 bases from V and 4 bases from J, with 13 bases between. DNA for the CDR3: TGCAGTGCCCTTCCGGGACTTTACAATGAGCAGTTCTTC. Its translation is CSALPGLYNEQFF.

The chain joins TRBV7-3 to TRBJ2-3; TRBD2 aligns across 12 bases. From germline, CDR1 is SGHTA and CDR2 FQGTGA. Trimming took 8 bases from V and 0 from J; bases not matched to a gene: 0. There are 14 residues in the CDR3. CDR3 in amino acids: CASGLAGSTDTQYF. The CDR3, as DNA: TGTGCCAGCGGACTAGCGGGAAGCACAGATACGCAGTATTTT.

J is TRBJ2-6 and V is TRBV2; D is perhaps TRBD1 (7 bases). The germline V gene encodes CDR1 SNHLY and CDR2 FYNNEI. Trimming took off 5 bases at V and 0 bases at J, with 14 bases between the two ends. This CDR3 is built from 17 residues. CDR3 loop: CASSPRQGLSGANVLTF. In nucleotides, the CDR3 is TGTGCCAGCAGTCCTCGACAGGGACTCTCTGGGGCCAACGTCCTGACTTTC.

This rearrangement joins TRBV7-2 to TRBJ2-5; D possibly matches TRBD1 or TRBD2 (5 bases each). CDR3 length: 13 residues. V was shortened by 5 bases and J by 4 bases, with 11 bases between the two germline ends. In germline, CDR1 is SGHTA, CDR2 FQGNSA. The CDR3 loop reads CASSTTRGETQYF. The CDR3 bases are TGTGCCAGCAGCACTACTAGGGGAGAGACCCAGTACTTC.

The chain carries TRBV20-1 and TRBJ2-7, with D possibly called TRBD1 or TRBD2 (5 bases each). The CDR3 has 13 residues. Germline CDR1 reads DFQATT; CDR2 reads SNEGSKA (reference sequence). Trimming cost V 1 base and J 4 bases, with 11 bases left between them. Here the CDR3 DNA reads TGCAGTGCTAGAGGGGGGTGGGTGTACGAGCAGTACTTC. This gives the protein CSARGGWVYEQYF.

By its share, this clonotype is medium-sized. The V call is TRBV6-4, the J call TRBJ2-3; 10 bases map to TRBD2. CDR3 length: 15 residues. Per the germline V gene, CDR1 is MRHNA and CDR2 is SNTAGT. Germline trimming cut 4 bases from V and 2 bases from J; bases unmatched to any gene: 3. CDR3 loop: CASSVAGGATDTQYF. The CDR3 nucleotides read TGTGCCAGCAGTGTAGCGGGAGGCGCCACAGATACGCAGTATTTT.

In this sample, this clonotype turned up a few times. This rearrangement joins TRBV20-1 to TRBJ2-1; TRBD2 is a possible D gene (6 bases). Per the germline V gene, CDR1 is DFQATT and CDR2 is SNEGSKA (reference sequence). The CDR3 extends over 12 amino acids. Trimming took off 5 bases at V and 6 bases at J, with 11 bases between the two ends. The CDR3 sequence is CSAELAPNEQFF. CDR3 sequence (DNA): TGCAGTGCTGAACTAGCCCCCAATGAGCAGTTCTTC.

The V call is TRBV5-1, the J call TRBJ2-7, with a weak D call TRBD1 (5 bases). CDR1 and CDR2 (germline): SGHRS, YFSETQ. The CDR3 is 14 amino acids. Trimming removed 4 bases at V and 3 bases at J, with 14 bases between. The CDR3 region has the DNA TGCGCCAGCAGCGGCACAGGAGATCTCTACGAGCAGTACTTC. Its protein is CASSGTGDLYEQYF.

The rearrangement uses TRBV20-1 and TRBJ2-1; 8 bases agree with TRBD1. The ends lost 4 bases at V and 8 bases at J; junction bases unmatched: 4. The germline CDR1 and CDR2 sequences are DFQATT and SNEGSKA (reference sequence). The CDR3 covers 12 residues. CDR3: CSATDRDDEQFF. CDR3 nucleotides: TGCAGTGCTACGGACAGGGACGATGAGCAGTTCTTC.

The V call is TRBV20-1, the J call TRBJ2-7; 10 bases map to TRBD1. The ends lost 3 bases at V and 4 bases at J; junction bases unmatched: 9. Per the germline V gene, CDR1 is DFQATT and CDR2 is SNEGSKA (reference sequence). The CDR3 runs to 15 residues. The CDR3 nucleotides are TGCAGTGCTAGGTCGAGACAGGGGGCGCGGTACGAGCAGTACTTC. This codes for CSARSRQGARYEQYF.

This chain joins TRBV20-1 and TRBJ1-2, with D maybe TRBD1 (5 bases). The CDR3 extends over 12 amino acids. The V gene lost 2 bases and the J gene lost 6 bases, with 10 bases spanning the gap. Germline-derived CDR1 and CDR2 are DFQATT and SNEGSKA (reference sequence). CDR3 in amino acids: CSARLRDDGYTF. Written as DNA, the CDR3 is TGCAGTGCTAGACTCAGGGACGATGGCTACACCTTC.

The chain joins TRBV20-1 to TRBJ1-6, with D perhaps matching TRBD1 (6 bases). Germline V gene data show CDR1 as DFQATT and CDR2 as SNEGSKA (reference sequence). This CDR3 comprises 15 residues. V was shortened by 1 base and J by 7 bases, with 14 bases between the two germline ends. In DNA form, the CDR3 reads TGCAGTGCTAGAGGCGGGACATTTGACAATTCACCCCTCCACTTT. Translating gives CSARGGTFDNSPLHF.

This chain uses TRBV21-1 with TRBJ2-5; no DNA check was done on the table's D call, TRBD1. TRBV21-1 is deemed a pseudogene. The CDR3 is 13 amino acids. CDR3 coding DNA: TGTGCCAGCACCTTGAGAAGGGGGGAGACCCAGTACTTC. It encodes CASTLRRGETQYF.

The CDR3 loop is CSVVRWTGWGETQYF. CDR3 in DNA: TGCAGCGTTGTCCGTTGGACAGGCTGGGGGGAGACCCAGTACTTC. The V and J genes are TRBV29-1 and TRBJ2-5; 7 nucleotides align to TRBD1. The germline gives CDR1 SQVTM, CDR2 ANQGSEA. The CDR3 is 15 amino acids. Germline trimming cut 4 bases from V and 5 bases from J; bases unmatched to any gene: 13.

The chain couples TRBV18 to TRBJ2-5; D is undetermined. V was pared by 8 bases and J by 5 bases, with 15 bases between. CDR3 length equals 13 residues. The V gene's germline CDR1 is KGHSH and CDR2 LQKENI. CDR3 coding DNA: TGTGCCAGCCGACTGAACGACCGGGAGACCCAGTACTTC. This translates into CASRLNDRETQYF.

This rearrangement joins TRBV19 to TRBJ2-1; no clear D gene. The CDR3 covers 16 residues. Germline loops: CDR1 LNHDA, CDR2 SQIVND (reference sequence). With 5 bases removed from V and 0 bases from J, the gap between germline ends came to 14 bases. The CDR3 nucleotides are TGTGCCAGTAGTCCCAATCGGCGGAGCTCCTACAATGAGCAGTTCTTC. Residues: CASSPNRRSSYNEQFF.

The V and J genes are TRBV20-1 and TRBJ2-3; D is possibly TRBD2 (6 bases). V lost 3 bases and J 6 bases, leaving 7 bases between the germline ends. The CDR3 is 11 residues long. In germline, CDR1 is DFQATT, CDR2 SNEGSKA (reference sequence). The CDR3 DNA follows: TGCAGTGCTAGGCGGGACGATACGCAGTATTTT. Translation: CSARRDDTQYF.

This chain connects TRBV20-1 to TRBJ1-2, with D perhaps matching TRBD1 (5 bases). The CDR3 is 14 residues long. Between the trimmed V and J ends, which lost 3 bases and 4 bases, there was a span of 15 bases. Germline V gene lookup returns CDR1 DFQATT and CDR2 SNEGSKA (reference sequence). CDR3 coding DNA: TGCAGTGCTAGGCAGGGAGTTGGAGGCTATGGCTACACCTTC. This codes for CSARQGVGGYGYTF.

This clonotype turned up a few times. This sequence joins TRBV5-4 and TRBJ2-7; TRBD2 aligns across 11 bases. The CDR3 runs 15 residues. Losses at the gene ends were 1 base for V and 6 bases for J; bases not matched to a gene: 6. Germline-derived CDR1 and CDR2 are SGHNT and YYREEE (reference sequence). The DNA for the CDR3 is TGTGCCAGCAGCTTGCGTAGCGGGGGGGCCGCCGAGCAGTACTTC. Its translation is CASSLRSGGAAEQYF.

The chain joins TRBV18 to TRBJ2-7; no reliable D call. The CDR3 covers 14 residues. Germline CDR1 KGHSH, CDR2 LQKENI. V gave up 4 bases and J gave up 2 bases, with 12 bases separating them. The CDR3 bases are TGTGCCAGCTCACGGACCCTGGGGACCTACGAGCAGTACTTC. It encodes CASSRTLGTYEQYF.

The rearrangement links TRBV6-1 to TRBJ2-5; 7 nucleotides match TRBD2. CDR1 is MNHNS and CDR2 is SASEGT in the germline V gene. This CDR3 spans 14 amino acids. J gave up 1 base and V 7 bases, and 6 bases lay outside the gene matches. DNA for the CDR3: TGTGCCAGCAATAACTGGGGGGGCCAAGAGACCCAGTACTTC. Translating gives CASNNWGGQETQYF.

The chain is built from TRBV19 and TRBJ2-1; 7 bases line up with TRBD2. V was pared by 4 bases and J by 6 bases, with 6 bases of the junction left unmatched. Germline lookup yields CDR1 LNHDA and CDR2 SQIVND (reference sequence). CDR3 size: 14 residues. DNA for the CDR3: TGTGCCAGTAGTACTAGCGGCCTTTCCAATGAGCAGTTCTTC. It codes for CASSTSGLSNEQFF.

The chain links TRBV5-1 to TRBJ1-1, with unresolved D. The CDR3 runs 13 residues. With 0 bases removed from V and 0 bases from J, the gap between germline ends came to 3 bases. Looked up from germline, CDR1 is SGHRS and CDR2 is YFSETQ. The CDR3: CASSLEVNTEAFF. The CDR3 DNA reads as TGCGCCAGCAGCTTGGAGGTGAACACTGAAGCTTTCTTT.